This T cell receptor beta chain was retrieved from a study of OX40 agonist ivuxolimab in advanced cancers. Study information: Hepatocellular carcinoma, melanoma, renal cell or head and neck cancer affected the dose-escalation patients. Males comprised over 80% of the group, whose mean age was about 60 years (range roughly 20 to 85).

Trimming removed 0 bases from V and 8 bases from J, with 14 bases in between. The germline CDR1 and CDR2 sequences are LGHNA and YNFKEQ. CDR3 length equals 15 residues. As for this clone: What it binds is not known.

Some clones are missing from TCRdb's copy, which holds only in-frame ones; the method was immunoSEQ multiplex PCR. The sample carries some 68,000 clones, 88% recorded once. Whole-study results and caveats: Both CD4+ and CD8+ T cell populations in blood had undergone clonal expansion by week 6 at 0.1 to 3.0 mg/kg.

The TCR was taken from an adult with an advanced solid tumor such as melanoma, head and neck, liver or kidney cancer. The specimen was CD4+ or CD8+ T cells sorted from blood, collected in a trial of the OX40 agonist ivuxolimab. The rearrangement joins TRBV4-2 to TRBJ2-1; D possibly corresponds to TRBD1 (5 bases). CDR3 protein: CASSQDRQGRYEQFF. The CDR3 DNA is TGTGCCAGCAGCCAAGATCGGCAGGGAAGGTATGAGCAGTTCTTC.